A single sample is the source of the 3 T cell receptor beta chains below, sequenced in a study of blood T cell repertoires in COVID-19 (dated by TCRdb to the early 2020s). Library prep was done by the immunoSEQ multiplex PCR assay. Entries here come from immuneACCESS through TCRdb and include only in-frame sequences with V and J called. Some clones fail to appear in such tables; in the studies checked, an unresolved V gene covers under half of the shortfall, and the cause of the remainder is unknown. The sample contains about 230,000 clones, roughly 90% of them found a single time. Almost 4% of the sample is held by the ten biggest clonotypes. Sample: PBMCs or T cells enriched from blood (not recorded which). The origin of the receptors is a woman between 25 and 40 years old with acute COVID-19.

The chain joins TRBV2 to TRBJ2-2; perhaps TRBD2 as D (6 bases). Germline V gene sequence: CDR1 SNHLY, CDR2 FYNNEI. The CDR3 totals 14 residues. V was clipped by 6 bases and J by 6 bases, with 14 bases between them. CDR3 nucleotide sequence: TGTGCCAGCAGGAGGGCCCCGGGGGCCGGGGAGCTGTTTTTT. It is translated as CASRRAPGAGELFF.

This clone was found once. This rearrangement joins TRBV6-5 to TRBJ2-7, with 8 bases lining up with TRBD1. From germline, CDR1 is MNHEY and CDR2 SVGAGI. V gave up 10 bases and J gave up 4 bases; unmatched junction bases: 12. CDR3 length: 14 amino acids. This chain's CDR3 is CAITPSGGGYEQYF. The CDR3 DNA reads TGTGCCATCACCCCATCAGGGGGCGGGTACGAGCAGTACTTC.

The rearrangement uses TRBV6-5 and TRBJ1-4; possible D gene TRBD1, 5 bases. This CDR3 spans 14 amino acids. CDR1 MNHEY and CDR2 SVGAGI come from the germline V gene. The germline V and J ends were trimmed by 6 bases and 3 bases, with 11 bases remaining between them. The CDR3 region is CASRGGVANEKLFF. The CDR3 nucleotides read TGTGCCAGCAGGGGGGGGGTAGCTAATGAAAAACTGTTTTTT.